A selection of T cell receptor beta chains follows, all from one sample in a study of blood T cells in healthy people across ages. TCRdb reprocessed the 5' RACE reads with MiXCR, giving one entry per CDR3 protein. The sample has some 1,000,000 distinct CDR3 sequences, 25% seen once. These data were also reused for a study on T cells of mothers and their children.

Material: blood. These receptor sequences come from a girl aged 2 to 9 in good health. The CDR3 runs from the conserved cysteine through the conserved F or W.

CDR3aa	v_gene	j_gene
CASSLILGSSGTLYQGTQYF	TRBV28	TRBJ2-5
CASSFKGADTEAFF	TRBV7-3	TRBJ1-1
CASSVRGTEGYTF	TRBV6-5	TRBJ1-2
CASSPPVFGSSADTQYF	TRBV18	TRBJ2-3
CATSGVDTGELFF	TRBV24-1	TRBJ2-2
CASSLGGTSEQFF	TRBV7-3	TRBJ2-1
CASSLNTLGVSSYNEQFF	TRBV13	TRBJ2-1
CASSRGRSQETQYF	TRBV2	TRBJ2-5
CASSMRRGQEIQYF	TRBV7-2	TRBJ2-5
CASSAGGGTDTQYF	TRBV9	TRBJ2-3
CATSVVPLDEKLFF	TRBV15	TRBJ1-4
CASSQETGGARETQYF	TRBV3-1	TRBJ2-5
CSAAGDLYEQYF	TRBV29-1	TRBJ2-7
CASSPPGWTSGETQYF	TRBV7-6	TRBJ2-5
CASSPSLILADTQYF	TRBV12-3/TRBV12-4	TRBJ2-3
CAIRGTSDGYTF	TRBV10-3	TRBJ1-2
CASSQPLLARPYNEQFF	TRBV4-1	TRBJ2-1
CASSVGTSGTPFGQETQYF	TRBV9	TRBJ2-5
CASSPGTSGSEQYF	TRBV6-5	TRBJ2-7
CASSLISSGANVLTF	TRBV28	TRBJ2-6
CSARPYNEQFF	TRBV20-1	TRBJ2-1
CASSEGLAVSYNEQFF	TRBV9	TRBJ2-1
CAVGTTGAF	TRBV7-9	TRBJ1-1
CATGEETQYF	TRBV5-1	TRBJ2-5
CSARVPSGATADTQYF	TRBV20-1	TRBJ2-3
CASSAGTGIFNEQFF	TRBV7-3	TRBJ2-1
CASSQDSSGRQAAFF	TRBV4-3	TRBJ1-1
CSAPTSGRVSYNEQFF	TRBV20-1	TRBJ2-1
CASSPSGTLEAFF	TRBV7-9	TRBJ1-1
CASSLVTGTGLYGTF	TRBV7-2	TRBJ1-2
CSGVILAGGTYEQYF	TRBV29-1	TRBJ2-7
CASSLPGGQGNEQFF	TRBV5-1	TRBJ2-1
CASTEQGPLAYEQYF	TRBV6-2/TRBV6-3	TRBJ2-7